This record covers a single TCR beta chain. Its antigen is not known. This record belongs to a study of human T cells and chemical hapten exposure. The germline V and J ends were trimmed by 4 bases and 7 bases, with 12 bases remaining between them. CDR1 WNHNN and CDR2 SYGVQD come from the germline V gene (reference sequence). The CDR3 totals 13 residues. One entry per CDR3 protein, called by TCRdb with MiXCR from the RACE reads. Of 150,000 to 200,000 distinct CDR3 sequences in the sample, more than 12% were seen once. Time point of the sample: patch test 1, 2 weeks after DPC sensitization. Noted treatment: therapeutic diphenylcyclopropenone sensitization with weekly scalp DPC. Study-wide results and caveats: High-frequency TCRs, those above 1 in 1000, stayed the same after DPC sensitization.

The sequences come from whole blood, collected in connection with sensitization to the hapten diphenylcyclopropenone (DPC). The receptor comes from a woman aged 25-40 years with alopecia areata. Some clones in this sample may be carry-over from other donors' samples. The chain couples TRBV10-1 to TRBJ2-3, with D possibly matching TRBD2 (5 bases). DNA of the CDR3: TGCGCCAGCAGTGGGGAGAGTTCAAATACGCAGTATTTT. It specifies CASSGESSNTQYF.